A single sample gave rise to the 25 T cell receptor beta chains below, sequenced in a study of chemoradiotherapy in HPV16-positive cancers. Here immunoSEQ multiplex PCR was the method, and the copy in TCRdb shows in-frame clones only, minus some. The table lists over 10,000 clones, around three fifths of them singletons. This material was obtained from a patient who underwent chemoradiotherapy. The receptor source for this set is a human donor with HPV-associated anogenital cancer.

There are a few counts of this clone. The chain carries TRBV9 and TRBJ1-1; D remains unclear. The germline CDR1 and CDR2 sequences are SGDLS and YYNGEE. The CDR3 covers 16 residues. V dropped 4 bases and J dropped 2 bases, with 18 bases sitting between them. The CDR3 nucleotides are TGTGCCAGCAGCCCCGTCGTCGGCAGGAGAAACACTGAAGCTTTCTTT. Amino acid sequence: CASSPVVGRRNTEAFF. The full variable domain, in which reference TRBV9 and TRBJ1-1 provide the parts outside the CDR3, is DSGVTQTPKHLITATGQRVTLRCSPRSGDLSVYWYQQSLDQGLQFLIQYYNGEERAKGNILERFSAQQFPDLHSELNLSSLELGDSALYFCASSPVVGRRNTEAFFGQGTRLTVV.

The rearrangement joins TRBV9 to TRBJ2-7; D perhaps matches TRBD1 (6 bases). There are 15 residues in the CDR3. CDR1 is SGDLS, CDR2 YYNGEE, per germline. With 0 bases removed from V and 1 base from J, the gap between germline ends came to 11 bases. CDR3: CASSVASDSSYEQYF. CDR3 nucleotide sequence: TGTGCCAGCAGCGTAGCATCGGACAGTTCCTACGAGCAGTACTTC.

By share, this clone counts as large. This same CDR3 is encoded by further DNA sequences in the sample. This chain links TRBV27 with TRBJ2-7, with D possibly being TRBD1 or TRBD2 (5 bases each). Germline V lookup: CDR1 MNHEY, CDR2 SMNVEV (reference sequence). Trimming removed 4 bases at V and 6 bases at J, with 13 bases between. The CDR3 has 13 amino acids. The CDR3 sequence: CASSSTAAGEQYF. The CDR3 DNA follows: TGTGCCAGCAGTTCGACAGCGGCAGGCGAGCAGTACTTC.

Only a few counts were recorded for this clone. V and J are TRBV13 and TRBJ1-2; 9 bases fit TRBD1. The CDR3 sequence is 18 residues long. V dropped 5 bases and J dropped 2; count of bases not matched to a gene: 15. Germline lookup yields CDR1 PRHDT and CDR2 FYEKMQ (reference sequence). CDR3 residues: CASSKPPPGQGSNYGYTF. DNA of the CDR3: TGTGCCAGCAGCAAACCTCCACCGGGACAGGGATCCAACTATGGCTACACCTTC.

The chain has TRBV5-1 and TRBJ2-2; TRBD1 aligns across 8 bases. Trimming cost V 6 bases and J 5 bases; bases outside gene matches: 3. This CDR3 has 13 amino acids. CDR1 and CDR2 from the germline V gene are SGHRS and YFSETQ. The CDR3 loop reads CASTGGGTGELFF. The CDR3 DNA reads TGCGCCAGCACAGGGGGCGGTACCGGGGAGCTGTTTTTT.

The CDR3 reads CASTLTGTTDTQYF. Here the CDR3 DNA reads TGTGCCAGTACCCTGACAGGCACCACAGATACGCAGTATTTT. The chain recombines TRBV19 with TRBJ2-3, with D possibly being TRBD1 (6 bases). In germline, CDR1 is LNHDA, CDR2 SQIVND (reference sequence). CDR3 length: 14 residues. V lost 7 bases, J lost 2 bases, and 13 bases lay in between. Full variable domain (rest looked up from reference TRBV19 and TRBJ2-3): DGGITQSPKYLFRKEGQNVTLSCEQNLNHDAMYWYRQDPGQGLRLIYYSQIVNDFQKGDIAEGYSVSREKKESFPLTVTSAQKNPTAFYLCASTLTGTTDTQYFGPGTRLTVL.

For the CDR3, the DNA is TGTGCCAGCAGCCAAGAGATCGGGGGTTTCACCCTCCTAACGGCGAAGCTCTACGAGCAGTACTTC. This encodes CASSQEIGGFTLLTAKLYEQYF. The rearrangement links TRBV4-2 to TRBJ2-7; D is perhaps TRBD2 (6 bases). The CDR3 totals 22 residues. The germline CDR1 and CDR2 sequences are LGHNA and YNFKEQ. V was clipped by 0 bases and J by 3 bases, with 33 bases between them.

This clone appeared a few times. The rearrangement links TRBV2 to TRBJ2-7; TRBD2 agrees at 10 bases. The CDR3 spans 14 residues. With 4 bases clipped from V and 4 bases from J, the junction kept 4 bases outside the gene matches. CDR1 is SNHLY, CDR2 FYNNEI, per germline. In nucleotides, the CDR3 is TGTGCCAGCAGTGTGAGCGGGGGGGCTTACGAGCAGTACTTC. Translating it yields CASSVSGGAYEQYF.

J is TRBJ1-5 and V is TRBV2, with 7 bases lining up with TRBD1. CDR3 length: 15 residues. Trimming cost V 6 bases and J 0 bases; bases outside gene matches: 5. Per the germline V gene, CDR1 is SNHLY and CDR2 is FYNNEI. The chain's CDR3 is CASSDRDPSNQPQHF. CDR3 nucleotides: TGTGCCAGCAGCGACAGGGACCCTAGCAATCAGCCCCAGCATTTT.

This chain uses TRBV2 with TRBJ1-4, with a possible D match to TRBD1 (5 bases). CDR3 size: 15 residues. Germline V gene sequence: CDR1 SNHLY, CDR2 FYNNEI. V was pared by 4 bases and J by 6 bases, with 15 bases between. CDR3 protein: CASSAGQLSYEKLFF. CDR3 DNA sequence: TGTGCCAGCAGTGCCGGACAACTCTCTTATGAAAAACTGTTTTTT.

The chain combines TRBV9 with TRBJ2-3, with 12 bases that match TRBD2. Trimming cost V 4 bases and J 6 bases; bases outside gene matches: 6. The germline V gene encodes CDR1 SGDLS and CDR2 YYNGEE. The CDR3 consists of 15 residues. The CDR3 protein is CASSPSGGALDTQYF. CDR3 bases: TGTGCCAGCAGCCCTAGCGGGGGGGCATTGGATACGCAGTATTTT.

The V call is TRBV5-4, the J call TRBJ2-5; the match to TRBD1 covers 9 bases. The germline V gene encodes CDR1 SGHNT and CDR2 YYREEE (reference sequence). Trimming took 5 bases from V and 5 from J; bases not matched to a gene: 10. This CDR3 contains 15 residues. For the CDR3, the DNA is TGTGCCAGCAGATCGACAGGGGGGGGAGCGGAGACCCAGTACTTC. Translated, it gives CASRSTGGGAETQYF.

In regard to this clone: At one of its ends the junction is not consistent with the germline gene, which may arise from a read error. V usage is TRBV7-7 and J usage is TRBJ2-5; no definite D call. Germline V gene sequence: CDR1 SSHAT, CDR2 FNYEAQ (reference sequence). The CDR3 has 15 residues. The CDR3 DNA reads as TGTGCTAGCAGCTTAGAGACCGGACCACAAGAGACCCAGTACTTC. Translated: CASSLETGPQETQYF.

A remark on this clone: A read error may produce the germline difference seen at one junction end. This chain joins TRBV7-7 and TRBJ1-1; D is ambiguous. This CDR3 has 13 residues. Germline lookup yields CDR1 SSHAT and CDR2 FNYEAQ (reference sequence). The chain's CDR3 is CASSPERNTEAFF. CDR3 sequence (DNA): TGTGCTAGCAGCCCCGAAAGGAACACTGAAGCTTTCTTT.

This clone has just a few counts. The chain combines TRBV5-1 with TRBJ1-1; D call uncertain. Trimming removed 2 bases at V and 1 base at J, with 9 bases between. From germline, CDR1 is SGHRS and CDR2 YFSETQ. The CDR3 spans 14 residues. The CDR3 is CASSLVAENTEAFF. In DNA form, the CDR3 reads TGCGCCAGCAGCTTAGTTGCGGAGAACACTGAAGCTTTCTTT.

The chain combines TRBV7-2 with TRBJ2-7, with TRBD2 identical over 7 bases. The junction had 7 bases not matched to a gene; V was cut back by 4 bases and J by 1 base. In germline, CDR1 is SGHTA, CDR2 FQGNSA. The CDR3 length is 15 residues. Written as DNA, the CDR3 is TGTGCCAGCAGCTCCCGAGCGGGGTTTTCCTACGAGCAGTACTTC. Amino acids: CASSSRAGFSYEQYF.

The J gene is TRBJ2-5, the V gene TRBV7-3; D might be TRBD2 (6 bases). The CDR3 runs to 15 residues. Trimming removed 1 base at V and 4 bases at J, with 13 bases between. Germline CDR1 SGHTA, CDR2 FQGTGA. The DNA for the CDR3 is TGTGCCAGCAGCTTAATTCCGGGGGTCATAGAGACCCAGTACTTC. The encoded protein is CASSLIPGVIETQYF.

CDR3 in amino acids: CSVGQGRGEQYF. For the CDR3, the DNA is TGCAGCGTTGGGCAGGGTAGGGGCGAGCAGTACTTC. The chain is built from TRBV29-1 and TRBJ2-7, with a weak D call TRBD1 (5 bases). Germline V lookup: CDR1 SQVTM, CDR2 ANQGSEA. This CDR3 spans 12 amino acids. Trimming cost V 4 bases and J 6 bases, with 13 bases left between them.

The V call is TRBV11-2, the J call TRBJ2-1; the D gene could be TRBD1 or TRBD2 (5 bases each). This CDR3 contains 19 residues. The V gene lost 5 bases and the J gene lost 7 bases, with 30 bases spanning the gap. Germline CDR1 reads SGHAT; CDR2 reads FQNNGV. The CDR3 nucleotides read TGTGCCAGCAGCCAAATAACCGAAGGGACCTCTGCAAGCCGGAATGAGCAGTTCTTC. It encodes CASSQITEGTSASRNEQFF.

The chain combines TRBV7-6 with TRBJ2-5; 9 bases are a match to TRBD1. V gave up 1 base and J gave up 4 bases; unmatched junction bases: 7. Germline-derived CDR1 and CDR2 are SGHVS and FNYEAQ. CDR3 length: 16 residues. The CDR3 DNA sequence: TGTGCCAGCAGCTTAGGAGGGACAGGGCGACTAGAGACCCAGTACTTC. It specifies CASSLGGTGRLETQYF.

This clone came up a few times. This CDR3 is also generated by other DNA sequences in the sample. This sequence joins TRBV30 and TRBJ2-2, with 9 bases matching TRBD1. The ends lost 4 bases at V and 5 bases at J; junction bases unmatched: 2. The CDR3 contains 13 residues. Germline assignment: CDR1 GTSNPN and CDR2 SVGIG (reference sequence). The CDR3 here is CAWTDRGTGELFF. In DNA form, the CDR3 reads TGTGCCTGGACCGACAGGGGGACCGGGGAGCTGTTTTTT.

The chain employs TRBV2 and TRBJ2-7; a possible D gene is TRBD2 (5 bases). CDR1 and CDR2 (germline): SNHLY, FYNNEI. The CDR3 has 15 residues. V was cut by 2 bases and J by 7 bases, with 18 bases left in between. In DNA, the CDR3 is TGTGCCAGCAGTGAATCTCGCGGCGGGTTTGGGGAGCAGTACTTC. This translates into CASSESRGGFGEQYF.

This chain connects TRBV27 to TRBJ2-1; 9 bases line up with TRBD1. Looked up from germline, CDR1 is MNHEY and CDR2 is SMNVEV (reference sequence). The CDR3 extends over 15 amino acids. V shed 3 bases and J 7 bases; nucleotides not matched to a gene: 7. CDR3 in DNA: TGTGCCAGCAGTTTCGGGACAGGGAGGTGGAATGAGCAGTTCTTC. Protein: CASSFGTGRWNEQFF.

This clone turned up a few times. The J gene is TRBJ2-5, the V gene TRBV5-5, with TRBD1 identical over 9 bases. The CDR3 is made up of 14 amino acids. Germline V gene lookup returns CDR1 SGHKS and CDR2 YYEKEE (reference sequence). Trimming took 4 bases from V and 7 from J; bases not matched to a gene: 8. The CDR3 coding sequence is TGTGCCAGCAGCCTTCGGACAGGGGACGGGACCCAGTACTTC. This codes for CASSLRTGDGTQYF.

The chain employs TRBV4-1 and TRBJ2-2, with TRBD1 matching 10 bases. In germline, CDR1 is MGHRA, CDR2 YSYEKL. The CDR3 consists of 17 residues. V lost 2 bases to trimming and J lost 3 bases; unmatched junction nucleotides: 6. The chain's CDR3 is CASSQHEGTGDTGELFF. CDR3 nucleotide sequence: TGCGCCAGCAGCCAACACGAGGGGACAGGGGACACCGGGGAGCTGTTTTTT.